This T cell receptor (beta chain) came from a study of human T cells and chemical hapten exposure. Across the study: All patients underwent weekly scalp dosing with diphenylcyclopropenone for the full roughly 25-week study. Patch testing placed 0.01% DPC on the upper back, with readings at 6 days.

Time point noted: patch test 2, 6 weeks after DPC sensitization. This sample's treatment: therapeutic diphenylcyclopropenone sensitization with weekly scalp DPC. Unfractionated whole blood served as the source for total RNA extraction. This clonotype was observed a few times. The germline V gene has CDR1 LGHNA and CDR2 YSLEER. The CDR3 is 17 residues long. Trimming cost V 0 bases and J 8 bases; bases outside gene matches: 13. TCRdb analysed the RACE reads with MiXCR anew, one entry per CDR3 protein. Counted here are a few hundred thousand distinct CDR3 sequences, roughly 6% occurring once; the ten biggest clones make up about 5.4%.

This rearrangement joins TRBV4-3 to TRBJ1-2, with 9 bases matching TRBD1. The receptor's source is a woman aged 18-35 years with alopecia areata. Some clones in this sample may be carry-over from other donors' samples. The sample here was whole blood, taken in connection with sensitization to the hapten diphenylcyclopropenone (DPC). CDR3 region: CASSQDRGAGTGIGYTF. CDR3 bases: TGCGCCAGCAGCCAAGATAGGGGGGCCGGGACAGGGATCGGCTACACCTTC.